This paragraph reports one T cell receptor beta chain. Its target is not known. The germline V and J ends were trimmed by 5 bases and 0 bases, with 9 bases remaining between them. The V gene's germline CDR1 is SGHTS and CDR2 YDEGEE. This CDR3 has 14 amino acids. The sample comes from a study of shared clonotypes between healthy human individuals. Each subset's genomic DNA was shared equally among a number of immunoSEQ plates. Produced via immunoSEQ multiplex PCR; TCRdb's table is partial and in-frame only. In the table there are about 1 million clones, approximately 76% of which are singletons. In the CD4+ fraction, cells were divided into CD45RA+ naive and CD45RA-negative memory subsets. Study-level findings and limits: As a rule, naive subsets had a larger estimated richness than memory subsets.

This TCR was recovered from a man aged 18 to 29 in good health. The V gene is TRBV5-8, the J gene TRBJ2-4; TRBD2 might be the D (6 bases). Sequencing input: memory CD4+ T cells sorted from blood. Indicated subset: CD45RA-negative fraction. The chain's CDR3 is CASSRDLAKNIQYF. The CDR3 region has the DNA TGTGCCAGCAGTCGGGACTTAGCCAAAAACATTCAGTACTTC.